This T cell receptor beta chain is drawn from a study of cytomegalovirus exposure and HLA in healthy donors. Study as a whole: Unique TCRs numbering approximately 81 million, obtained from HLA-typed donors, made up an early data release. General study results and limits: In a later analysis, donors in an Asian-associated ancestry cluster reportedly had fewer N-insertions in productive TCRs than the cohort mean.

PCR was performed using 60 Vbeta and 13 Jbeta primers. Authors' processing steps: The authors later counted 65 million to 90 million unique TCR beta chains, roughly 10 million of them shared. Using immunoSEQ multiplex PCR, the repertoire was profiled, and TCRdb retains in-frame clones only, with some absent. The V and J calls and clone size are taken from that table; D and trimming were inferred from the DNA. Here the sample spans 95,000 to 150,000 clones, approximately 80% being singletons. As concerns this clone: Its antigen is unidentified.

Germline assignment: CDR1 MDHEN and CDR2 SYDVKM. This CDR3 contains 17 residues. Trimming removed 5 bases at V and 4 bases at J, with 23 bases between. This clonotype originated in a woman in her thirties or forties in good health and CMV-seronegative. The chain employs TRBV28 and TRBJ2-5; D call uncertain. The sequencing sample was made of PBMCs. The CDR3: CASSPGSMGPYRETQYF. Written as DNA, the CDR3 is TGTGCCAGCAGTCCCGGATCCATGGGCCCTTACCGAGAGACCCAGTACTTC.